This passage covers 26 T cell receptor beta chains from one sample sequenced in a study of regulatory T cells in long-lasting Graves disease. To make TCR beta libraries, researchers used iRepertoire HTBI primers and Arm-PCR of CDR3 regions. TCRdb re-called the multiplex PCR reads with MiXCR, one entry per CDR3 protein. The sample consists of approximately 250,000 distinct CDR3 sequences, about a sixth of them appearing once. The sample's time point: newly diagnosed GD, antithyroid drugs for less than 3 months. The TCR library used RNA extracted from PBMCs. The input for sequencing was peripheral blood mononuclear cells (PBMCs), taken at new diagnosis, from a patient treated with antithyroid drugs. The receptors were gathered from a female donor with Graves disease.

This clonotype showed up many times. The chain employs TRBV7-2 and TRBJ2-2, with 9 bases matching TRBD2. Germline-derived CDR1 and CDR2 are SGHTA and FQGNSA. With V trimmed by 1 base and J by 5 bases, 8 bases remained unmatched. The CDR3 length is 17 residues. The CDR3 sequence: CASSLGSSGKFTGELFF. The CDR3 DNA reads TGTGCCAGCAGCTTAGGATCTAGCGGGAAGTTTACCGGGGAGCTGTTTTTT.

This clonotype has a count of ten or more. The J gene is TRBJ2-3, the V gene TRBV20-1; 7 nucleotides line up with TRBD2. The CDR3 has 13 residues. Germline lookup yields CDR1 DFQATT and CDR2 SNEGSKA (reference sequence). Trimming at V came to 6 bases and at J to 7 bases, leaving 10 bases not matched to a gene. DNA for the CDR3: TGCAGTGCACGGACTAGGAGTACACATACGCAGTATTTT. It codes for CSARTRSTHTQYF.

This clonotype was found many times. This sequence joins TRBV14 and TRBJ2-2; D unclear. V lost 4 bases and J lost 6, with 9 bases in between. The CDR3 length is 13 residues. CDR1 SGHDN and CDR2 FVKESK come from the germline V gene. In DNA, the CDR3 is TGTGCCAGCAGCCCAAGTCTTTCCGGGGAGCTGTTTTTT. Protein product: CASSPSLSGELFF.

This clonotype was observed at least ten times. The genes are TRBV3-1 and TRBJ2-2; weak D call: TRBD2 (6 bases). CDR3 size: 16 residues. Trimming removed 2 bases at V and 5 bases at J, with 15 bases between. Germline V gene data show CDR1 as LGHDT and CDR2 as YNNKEL (reference sequence). The CDR3 region is CASSQPGTAPTGELFF. The CDR3 DNA follows: TGTGCCAGCAGCCAACCAGGGACTGCCCCAACCGGGGAGCTGTTTTTT. The full variable domain, in which reference TRBV3-1 and TRBJ2-2 provide the parts outside the CDR3, is DTAVSQTPKYLVTQMGNDKSIKCEQNLGHDTMYWYKQDSKKFLKIMFSYNNKELIINETVPNRFSPKSPDKAHLNLHINSLELGDSAVYFCASSQPGTAPTGELFFGEGSRLTVL.

This clonotype was recorded many times. CDR3 in DNA: TGTGCCTGGAGTGTAGGTACGGGGGGTGAAGCTTTCTTT. Translated, it gives CAWSVGTGGEAFF. The chain carries TRBV30 and TRBJ1-1, with a tentative D call TRBD1 (5 bases). Per the germline V gene, CDR1 is GTSNPN and CDR2 is SVGIG (reference sequence). The ends were cut back, 0 bases at V and 7 bases at J, with 12 bases in the middle. The CDR3 covers 13 residues.

This clonotype was recorded a few times. The chain recombines TRBV19 with TRBJ2-3, with a possible D match to TRBD2 (6 bases). V shed 4 bases and J shed 2 bases, with 13 bases lying between them. The CDR3 runs 15 residues. Germline loops: CDR1 LNHDA, CDR2 SQIVND (reference sequence). The CDR3 nucleotides read TGTGCCAGTAGTACCTCTAGCGTACTCACAGATACGCAGTATTTT. Amino acid sequence: CASSTSSVLTDTQYF.

The table lists this clonotype with many counts. V usage is TRBV10-1 and J usage is TRBJ2-7, with a possible D match to TRBD2 (5 bases). V dropped 3 bases and J dropped 2 bases, with 11 bases sitting between them. The CDR3 has 14 amino acids. The germline V gene encodes CDR1 WNHNN and CDR2 SYGVQD (reference sequence). The CDR3, as DNA: TGCGCCAGCAGTGACTCCCGGGGTCCCTACGAGCAGTACTTC. As protein: CASSDSRGPYEQYF.

This clonotype has a count of ten or more. The V call is TRBV15, the J call TRBJ2-2, with 10 bases fitting TRBD1. Germline lookup yields CDR1 LNHNV and CDR2 YYDKDF (reference sequence). J gave up 6 bases and V 5 bases, and 3 bases lay outside the gene matches. CDR3 size: 14 residues. The CDR3 region is CATSGTGEAGELFF. The DNA of the CDR3 is TGTGCCACCAGCGGGACAGGGGAGGCCGGGGAGCTGTTTTTT.

This clonotype was observed at least ten times. The chain recombines TRBV5-1 with TRBJ1-3; no clear D. V was shortened by 0 bases and J by 0 bases, with 7 bases between the two germline ends. Germline assignment: CDR1 SGHRS and CDR2 YFSETQ. The CDR3 has 15 amino acids. CDR3 coding DNA: TGCGCCAGCAGCTTGGAAGGGTACTCTGGAAACACCATATATTTT. Protein sequence: CASSLEGYSGNTIYF.

The table lists this clonotype with many counts. V and J are TRBV28 and TRBJ2-3; D gene unclear. Trimming removed 2 bases at V and 0 bases at J, with 9 bases between. This CDR3 contains 15 residues. CDR1 MDHEN and CDR2 SYDVKM come from the germline V gene. CDR3 sequence reads: CASSLSVDSTDTQYF. The CDR3, as DNA: TGTGCCAGCAGTTTAAGCGTGGATAGCACAGATACGCAGTATTTT. Together with reference TRBV28 and TRBJ2-3, the CDR3 gives the full variable domain: DVKVTQSSRYLVKRTGEKVFLECVQDMDHENMFWYRQDPGLGLRLIYFSYDVKMKEKGDIPEGYSVSREKKERFSLILESASTNQTSMYLCASSLSVDSTDTQYFGPGTRLTVL.

This clonotype was counted a few times. CDR3 DNA: TGCGCCAGCAGCTTGGAACAGGCAGCGAGGGCAGATACGCAGTATTTT. Protein product: CASSLEQAARADTQYF. The chain is built from TRBV5-1 and TRBJ2-3; D is tentatively TRBD1 or TRBD2 (5 bases each). V lost 0 bases and J 4 bases, leaving 15 bases between the germline ends. Germline CDR1 reads SGHRS; CDR2 reads YFSETQ. The CDR3 is made up of 16 amino acids. The full variable domain, its missing parts supplied by reference TRBV5-1 and TRBJ2-3, is KAGVTQTPRYLIKTRGQQVTLSCSPISGHRSVSWYQQTPGQGLQFLFEYFSETQRNKGNFPGRFSGRQFSNSRSEMNVSTLELGDSALYLCASSLEQAARADTQYFGPGTRLTVL.

The chain is built from TRBV4-2 and TRBJ2-5; 8 bases align to TRBD1. The CDR3 is 14 amino acids. CDR1 and CDR2 from the germline V gene are LGHNA and YNFKEQ. The junction had 3 bases not matched to a gene; V was cut back by 3 bases and J by 3 bases. The CDR3 reads CASSHQQGEETQYF. The CDR3 DNA is TGTGCCAGCAGCCACCAACAGGGGGAAGAGACCCAGTACTTC.

This clonotype was seen repeatedly, ten times or more. DNA for the CDR3: TGTGCCAGCAGCCCTTCTCTGTGGACCCAGTACTTC. Protein product: CASSPSLWTQYF. This chain joins TRBV3-1 and TRBJ2-5; no definite D call. This CDR3 is built from 12 residues. Germline assignment: CDR1 LGHDT and CDR2 YNNKEL (reference sequence). The V and J ends lost 4 bases and 7 bases respectively, with 10 bases between them.

This clonotype has a count of ten or more. This sequence joins TRBV2 and TRBJ2-1; 7 bases map to TRBD2. The CDR3 loop spans 11 amino acids. Germline V gene data show CDR1 as SNHLY and CDR2 as FYNNEI. The V gene end was trimmed by 6 bases and the J gene end by 10 bases; junction bases not matched to a gene: 3. The CDR3 DNA reads TGTGCCAGCAGCCTAGCGGAAGAGCAGTTCTTC. Translated, it gives CASSLAEEQFF.

This clonotype has a count of ten or more. This sequence joins TRBV7-8 and TRBJ1-2; no firm D call. V was shortened by 1 base and J by 8 bases, with 11 bases between the two germline ends. Germline V gives CDR1 SGHVS, CDR2 FQNEAQ. The CDR3 sequence is 13 residues long. As DNA, the CDR3 is TGTGCCAGCAGCTTAGGAGGCAAAGAGGGCTACACCTTC. Its protein is CASSLGGKEGYTF.

V gene TRBV10-3 combines with J gene TRBJ2-2; 8 bases are a match to TRBD2. J gave up 0 bases and V 10 bases, and 10 bases lay outside the gene matches. Germline-derived CDR1 and CDR2 are ENHRY and SYGVKD. The CDR3 contains 16 residues. CDR3 coding DNA: TGTGCCACCCGAGAGAGCGGGAGCGCGAACACCGGGGAGCTGTTTTTT. Its translation: CATRESGSANTGELFF.

This clonotype was seen many times. This chain uses TRBV5-1 with TRBJ1-2; D gene unclear. Looked up from germline, CDR1 is SGHRS and CDR2 is YFSETQ. With 1 base removed from V and 5 bases from J, the gap between germline ends came to 6 bases. The CDR3 contains 12 residues. Written as DNA, the CDR3 is TGCGCCAGCAGCTTGTCAGGATATGGCTACACCTTC. Amino acid sequence: CASSLSGYGYTF.

This clonotype was detected many times. The chain uses TRBV5-4 and TRBJ2-5; D is possibly TRBD1 (6 bases). V gave up 0 bases and J gave up 4 bases, with 10 bases separating them. Germline V gives CDR1 SGHNT, CDR2 YYREEE (reference sequence). The CDR3 is made up of 14 amino acids. CDR3 in amino acids: CASSLGGRVETQYF. The CDR3 region has the DNA TGTGCCAGCAGCTTGGGGGGGCGAGTAGAGACCCAGTACTTC. Supplemented by reference TRBV5-4 and TRBJ2-5, the full variable domain reads ETGVTQSPTHLIKTRGQQVTLRCSSQSGHNTVSWYQQALGQGPQFIFQYYREEENGRGNFPPRFSGLQFPNYSSELNVNALELDDSALYLCASSLGGRVETQYFGPGTRLLVL.

This clonotype was counted only a few times. The chain links TRBV12-3 or TRBV12-4 to TRBJ2-1; weak D call: TRBD2 (6 bases). Trimming cost V 6 bases and J 8 bases, with 17 bases left between them. The CDR3 has 14 amino acids. CDR3 region: CASSRPEGVHEQFF. CDR3 coding DNA: TGTGCCAGCAGCCGCCCGGAGGGTGTACATGAGCAGTTCTTC.

In its sample, this clonotype was seen many times. The genes are TRBV3-1 and TRBJ1-3; the D is unclear. Germline-derived CDR1 and CDR2 are LGHDT and YNNKEL (reference sequence). V lost 2 bases and J lost 7, with 6 bases in between. The CDR3 extends over 12 amino acids. CDR3 in amino acids: CASSQTPNTIYF. The CDR3 coding sequence is TGTGCCAGCAGCCAAACCCCGAACACCATATATTTT.

This clonotype occurred many times. The chain is built from TRBV20-1 and TRBJ2-5; D is ambiguous. The CDR3 is made up of 12 amino acids. Germline V lookup: CDR1 DFQATT, CDR2 SNEGSKA (reference sequence). V was trimmed by 0 bases and J by 5 bases, leaving 7 bases between them. Here the CDR3 reads CSAREPGETQYF. The CDR3 DNA follows: TGCAGTGCTAGAGAACCCGGGGAGACCCAGTACTTC.

Ten or more counts support this clonotype. This chain joins TRBV24-1 and TRBJ2-1; TRBD2 matches at 13 bases. Germline V gene data show CDR1 as KGHDR and CDR2 as SFDVKD. The CDR3 spans 16 residues. V shed 7 bases, J shed 3 bases, and the junction held 5 bases outside the gene matches. The CDR3 DNA reads as TGTGCCACCAGCTCCGGACTAGCGGGAGTCTACAATGAGCAGTTCTTC. Amino acids: CATSSGLAGVYNEQFF.

This clonotype was found many times. V gene TRBV20-1 combines with J gene TRBJ2-1; either TRBD1 or TRBD2 may fit D (5 bases each). Deletions cut 5 bases from V and 7 bases from J, with 18 bases between. Looked up from germline, CDR1 is DFQATT and CDR2 is SNEGSKA (reference sequence). CDR3 length: 14 residues. CDR3 DNA sequence: TGCAGTGCTGGCCGGGACCTAGGGGATAATGAGCAGTTCTTC. It yields the protein CSAGRDLGDNEQFF.

This clonotype was recorded many times. V and J are TRBV6-5 and TRBJ1-1; D is undetermined. Germline CDR1 is MNHEY and CDR2 is SVGAGI. There are 15 residues in the CDR3. V lost 2 bases and J lost 0, with 10 bases in between. CDR3 DNA sequence: TGTGCCAGCAGTTACGGTTTGGGAATGAACACTGAAGCTTTCTTT. This codes for CASSYGLGMNTEAFF.

Ten or more counts support this clonotype. V and J are TRBV6-1 and TRBJ2-1; possibly TRBD2 for D (6 bases). V lost 6 bases and J 3 bases, leaving 15 bases between the germline ends. Germline CDR1 is MNHNS and CDR2 is SASEGT. The CDR3 is 15 amino acids. The CDR3 nucleotides are TGTGCCAGCAGCCCTGGGGGACTCAGCTACAATGAGCAGTTCTTC. Amino acid sequence: CASSPGGLSYNEQFF.

The sample holds many counts of this clonotype. The chain employs TRBV7-9 and TRBJ2-7; maybe TRBD1 (6 bases). Germline CDR1 reads SEHNR; CDR2 reads FQNEAQ (reference sequence). The CDR3 extends over 13 amino acids. The V and J ends lost 4 bases and 2 bases respectively, with 9 bases between them. CDR3 protein: CASSWRQAYEQYF. For the CDR3, the DNA is TGTGCCAGCAGCTGGAGACAGGCCTACGAGCAGTACTTC.